This passage covers 26 T cell receptor beta chains from one sample sequenced in a study of OX40 agonist ivuxolimab in advanced cancers. Repertoires were generated with immunoSEQ multiplex PCR, while TCRdb's copy carries only in-frame clones and drops some. The sample records about 68,000 clones, over 80% being singletons. The input for sequencing was CD4+ or CD8+ T cells sorted from blood, taken in a trial of the OX40 agonist ivuxolimab. The receptors derive from an adult with an advanced solid tumor such as melanoma, head and neck, liver or kidney cancer.

The genes are TRBV18 and TRBJ1-2, with D possibly matching TRBD1 (5 bases). The CDR3 has 14 amino acids. Germline CDR1 and CDR2: KGHSH and LQKENI. V was shortened by 2 bases and J by 1 base, with 8 bases between the two germline ends. The CDR3: CASSPDSLNYGYTF. The CDR3 DNA sequence: TGTGCCAGCTCACCAGACAGTCTTAACTATGGCTACACCTTC.

This sequence joins TRBV10-3 and TRBJ2-7; D ambiguous. Germline V gene lookup returns CDR1 ENHRY and CDR2 SYGVKD. V lost 0 bases, J lost 5 bases, and 14 bases lay in between. This CDR3 comprises 15 residues. The DNA for the CDR3 is TGTGCCATCAGTGAGTCGGAGCCCAAACGCCACGAGCAGTACTTC. Translating gives CAISESEPKRHEQYF.

The chain uses TRBV6-6 and TRBJ1-2; D gene unclear. Germline V CDR1 and CDR2: MNHNY, SVGAGI (reference sequence). V was cut by 7 bases and J by 5 bases, with 17 bases left in between. There are 14 residues in the CDR3. The CDR3: CASTHPGEVYGYTF. CDR3 nucleotide sequence: TGTGCCAGCACCCACCCCGGAGAAGTATATGGCTACACCTTC.

The rearrangement joins TRBV11-2 to TRBJ1-3; tentative D call: TRBD1 (6 bases). Germline V lookup: CDR1 SGHAT, CDR2 FQNNGV. This CDR3 has 15 amino acids. Trimming removed 3 bases from V and 3 bases from J, with 12 bases in between. The CDR3 protein is CASSLSGAYGNTIYF. For the CDR3, the DNA is TGTGCCAGCAGCTTGTCGGGGGCTTATGGAAACACCATATATTTT.

The chain couples TRBV11-2 to TRBJ1-1; D perhaps matches TRBD1 (5 bases). From germline, CDR1 is SGHAT and CDR2 FQNNGV. Between the trimmed V and J ends, which lost 2 bases and 0 bases, there was a span of 10 bases. The CDR3 is made up of 15 amino acids. The CDR3, as DNA: TGTGCCAGCAGCTTATTACAGGCAATGAACACTGAAGCTTTCTTT. Translating gives CASSLLQAMNTEAFF.

The chain uses TRBV5-8 and TRBJ2-3, with D possibly being TRBD2 (5 bases). Germline V CDR1 and CDR2: SGHTS, YDEGEE. Trimming cost V 3 bases and J 1 base, with 15 bases left between them. This CDR3 contains 16 residues. In DNA form, the CDR3 reads TGTGCCAGCAGCTGGTTAGCGATCCGGGGCACAGATACGCAGTATTTT. This sequence encodes CASSWLAIRGTDTQYF.

J is TRBJ1-2 and V is TRBV6-1; TRBD1 matches 8 bases. The trim removed 7 bases at V and 4 bases at J, leaving 5 bases unmatched. The length of the CDR3 is 13 residues. Germline loops: CDR1 MNHNS, CDR2 SASEGT. CDR3 loop: CASTIDRGYGYTF. CDR3 nucleotides: TGTGCCAGCACTATCGACAGGGGCTATGGCTACACCTTC.

The V call is TRBV6-6, the J call TRBJ2-7, with D possibly being TRBD1 (6 bases). From germline, CDR1 is MNHNY and CDR2 SVGAGI (reference sequence). This CDR3 has 16 amino acids. Trimming stripped 5 bases from V and 0 bases from J, with 17 bases between. The CDR3: CASSAFGQSSSYEQYF. DNA of the CDR3: TGTGCCAGCAGTGCTTTCGGACAGAGCAGCTCCTACGAGCAGTACTTC.

The gene calls are TRBV5-6 and TRBJ2-3; unclear D gene. The CDR3 sequence is 14 residues long. The V end lost 0 bases, the J end lost 4 bases, and 9 bases lay between the germline ends. Per the germline V gene, CDR1 is SGHDT and CDR2 is YYEEEE. This CDR3 is CASSLGLGADTQYF. In DNA form, the CDR3 reads TGTGCCAGCAGCTTGGGTCTAGGTGCAGATACGCAGTATTTT.

The chain combines TRBV6-1 with TRBJ2-1; 9 bases align to TRBD1. Per germline, CDR1 MNHNS and CDR2 SASEGT. Trimming took 7 bases from V and 8 from J; bases not matched to a gene: 6. The CDR3 contains 13 residues. CDR3 sequence (DNA): TGTGCCAGCAAAACAGGGGGCGTCGATGAGCAGTTCTTC. Translated, it gives CASKTGGVDEQFF.

The CDR3 reads CASSVTGAGYEQYF. The DNA for the CDR3 is TGTGCCAGCAGCGTAACAGGGGCGGGTTACGAGCAGTACTTC. The chain has TRBV9 and TRBJ2-7; 7 bases are a match to TRBD1. The germline V gene encodes CDR1 SGDLS and CDR2 YYNGEE. CDR3 length: 14 amino acids. V lost 1 base, J lost 4 bases, and 5 bases stayed unmatched.

This rearrangement joins TRBV25-1 to TRBJ1-2, with 10 nucleotides matching TRBD1. There are 14 residues in the CDR3. The V segment lost 7 bases and the J segment 4 bases; nucleotides outside the gene matches: 6. Germline lookup yields CDR1 MGHDK and CDR2 SYGVNS. The CDR3 DNA reads TGTGCCAGCACCAAAGGGACAGGGGTCTATGGCTACACCTTC. Protein: CASTKGTGVYGYTF.

The chain has TRBV28 and TRBJ2-3, with 9 nucleotides matching TRBD1. Trimming cost V 6 bases and J 9 bases; bases outside gene matches: 4. The CDR3 spans 12 residues. Germline lookup yields CDR1 MDHEN and CDR2 SYDVKM. The CDR3 sequence: CASRGQGSTQYF. The DNA of the CDR3 is TGTGCCAGCAGGGGACAGGGTTCCACGCAGTATTTT.

The V and J genes are TRBV27 and TRBJ2-2; D gene ambiguous. The CDR3 sequence is 13 residues long. Germline V gene lookup returns CDR1 MNHEY and CDR2 SMNVEV (reference sequence). The V and J ends lost 3 bases and 4 bases respectively, with 6 bases between them. The CDR3 is CASSLFGTGELFF. DNA for the CDR3: TGTGCCAGCAGTTTGTTTGGCACCGGGGAGCTGTTTTTT.

V is TRBV9 and J is TRBJ2-1; D tentatively reads TRBD1 or TRBD2 (5 bases each). V gave up 0 bases and J gave up 5 bases, with 12 bases separating them. CDR3 length: 15 residues. CDR1 and CDR2 (germline): SGDLS, YYNGEE. The CDR3 bases are TGTGCCAGCAGCGTAGCTATAGGGACGGACAATGAGCAGTTCTTC. Its translation: CASSVAIGTDNEQFF.

This rearrangement joins TRBV19 to TRBJ2-5, with TRBD2 identical over 12 bases. The CDR3 is made up of 15 amino acids. The J segment lost 3 bases and the V segment lost 4 bases, leaving 3 bases of the junction unmatched. Germline V CDR1 and CDR2: LNHDA, SQIVND (reference sequence). The CDR3: CASSTRLAGEETQYF. The CDR3 DNA reads as TGTGCCAGTAGTACCCGACTAGCGGGAGAAGAGACCCAGTACTTC.

In this sample, this clone turned up a few times. The J gene is TRBJ1-1, the V gene TRBV29-1; no definite D call. Trimming took 1 base from V and 0 from J, leaving 6 bases between them. CDR3 size: 13 residues. The germline gives CDR1 SQVTM, CDR2 ANQGSEA. CDR3 loop: CSVEGAMNTEAFF. Written as DNA, the CDR3 is TGCAGCGTTGAAGGGGCAATGAACACTGAAGCTTTCTTT.

This chain links TRBV19 with TRBJ2-7, with 11 nucleotides matching TRBD2. This CDR3 has 15 amino acids. Germline V gene sequence: CDR1 LNHDA, CDR2 SQIVND (reference sequence). Trimming took 7 bases from V and 1 from J; bases not matched to a gene: 6. The CDR3 spells CASNSGRAGSYEQYF. CDR3 bases: TGTGCCAGTAATAGCGGGAGGGCCGGATCCTACGAGCAGTACTTC.

The chain uses TRBV29-1 and TRBJ2-7; D remains ambiguous. Trimming removed 5 bases at V and 4 bases at J, with 12 bases between. The CDR3 loop spans 12 amino acids. Germline V gene sequence: CDR1 SQVTM, CDR2 ANQGSEA. The DNA of the CDR3 is TGCAGCGTTTGGTCCCCCCCGTACGAGCAGTACTTC. Protein: CSVWSPPYEQYF.

The gene calls are TRBV27 and TRBJ2-3, with 7 nucleotides matching TRBD2. The V gene's germline CDR1 is MNHEY and CDR2 SMNVEV (reference sequence). After removal of 5 bases from V and 0 bases from J, the junction contained 2 bases not matched to a gene. This CDR3 comprises 14 residues. The CDR3 DNA follows: TGTGCCAGCAGTGCGGGAGCTAGCACAGATACGCAGTATTTT. It is translated as CASSAGASTDTQYF.

This chain joins TRBV6-6 and TRBJ2-7; TRBD1 matches at 8 bases. The CDR3 extends over 15 amino acids. Trimming took 2 bases from V and 4 from J; bases not matched to a gene: 7. Germline V gene data show CDR1 as MNHNY and CDR2 as SVGAGI (reference sequence). This chain's CDR3 is CASSYGVDRAYEQYF. The CDR3 DNA reads as TGTGCCAGCAGTTACGGAGTGGACAGGGCGTACGAGCAGTACTTC.

The rearrangement joins TRBV9 to TRBJ2-7; tentatively, D is TRBD1 (5 bases). V dropped 0 bases and J dropped 0 bases, with 7 bases sitting between them. Per the germline V gene, CDR1 is SGDLS and CDR2 is YYNGEE. The CDR3 totals 14 residues. Here the CDR3 reads CASSVVGDSYEQYF. The CDR3 coding sequence is TGTGCCAGCAGCGTAGTAGGGGACTCCTACGAGCAGTACTTC.

The count of this clone is one. The chain employs TRBV28 and TRBJ2-7, with D perhaps TRBD2 (7 bases). The CDR3 is made up of 14 amino acids. V lost 6 bases and J 3 bases, leaving 15 bases between the germline ends. Germline lookup yields CDR1 MDHEN and CDR2 SYDVKM. DNA of the CDR3: TGTGCCAGCAGGGAGGGGGGGGAGCTCTACGAGCAGTACTTC. Translated: CASREGGELYEQYF.

With respect to this clone: Distinct nucleotide sequences in the sample also encode this CDR3. This chain joins TRBV6-1 and TRBJ1-5, with a possible D match to TRBD1 (6 bases). This CDR3 has 15 amino acids. Looked up from germline, CDR1 is MNHNS and CDR2 is SASEGT. V was cut by 2 bases and J by 1 base, with 9 bases left in between. CDR3 region: CASSENRVSNQPQHF. CDR3 sequence (DNA): TGTGCCAGCAGTGAAAACAGGGTAAGCAATCAGCCCCAGCATTTT.

The genes are TRBV11-2 and TRBJ2-1; tentatively, D is TRBD2 (6 bases). Germline CDR1 and CDR2: SGHAT and FQNNGV. This CDR3 is built from 15 residues. V was clipped by 5 bases and J by 7 bases, with 18 bases between them. CDR3 region: CASSIRGSGPNEQFF. The CDR3 DNA sequence: TGTGCCAGCAGCATTAGAGGGAGCGGGCCAAATGAGCAGTTCTTC.

Note on this clone: The same CDR3 can be traced to other DNA sequences in this sample. The chain recombines TRBV29-1 with TRBJ2-7; 8 nucleotides match TRBD2. Germline V lookup: CDR1 SQVTM, CDR2 ANQGSEA. This CDR3 has 16 residues. V dropped 2 bases and J dropped 6; count of bases not matched to a gene: 15. The CDR3 is CSVENPGGVWGVEQYF. The CDR3 coding sequence is TGCAGCGTTGAAAATCCGGGGGGGGTGTGGGGGGTCGAGCAGTACTTC.